This T cell receptor beta chain was recorded in a study of blood T cell repertoires in COVID-19. Study overall: Sources were T cells, B-cell-depleted T cells, or PBMCs; the material itself was cDNA or gDNA.

Trimming removed 8 bases from V and 5 bases from J, with 19 bases in between. Germline assignment: CDR1 MDHEN and CDR2 SYDVKM. This CDR3 contains 14 residues. Sequenced by immunoSEQ multiplex PCR; TCRdb stores in-frame clones only, minus some. The sample lists around 280,000 clones, around 90% seen once, with over 2% in the top ten. This chain links TRBV28 with TRBJ2-7; D gene unclear. This TCR derives from a woman between 45 and 65 years old who had recovered from COVID-19. Specimen: peripheral blood. CDR3 loop: CASGNTGHLDEQYF. The CDR3 coding sequence is TGTGCCAGCGGTAATACGGGTCATCTCGACGAGCAGTACTTC. Based on the CDR3 plus reference TRBV28 and TRBJ2-7, the full variable domain is DVKVTQSSRYLVKRTGEKVFLECVQDMDHENMFWYRQDPGLGLRLIYFSYDVKMKEKGDIPEGYSVSREKKERFSLILESASTNQTSMYLCASGNTGHLDEQYFGPGTRLTVT.